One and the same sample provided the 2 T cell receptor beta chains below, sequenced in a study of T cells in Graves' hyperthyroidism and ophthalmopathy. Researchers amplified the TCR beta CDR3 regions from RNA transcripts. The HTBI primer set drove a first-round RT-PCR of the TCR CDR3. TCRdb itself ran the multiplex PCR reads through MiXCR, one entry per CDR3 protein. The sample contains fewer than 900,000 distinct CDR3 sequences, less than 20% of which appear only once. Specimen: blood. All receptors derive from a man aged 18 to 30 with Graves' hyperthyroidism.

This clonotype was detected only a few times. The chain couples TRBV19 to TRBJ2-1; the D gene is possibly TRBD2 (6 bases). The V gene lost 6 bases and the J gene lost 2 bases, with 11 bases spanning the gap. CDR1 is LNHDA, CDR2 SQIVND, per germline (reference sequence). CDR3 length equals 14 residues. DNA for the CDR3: TGTGCCAGTAGCCCTGGAGGGCCCTACAATGAGCAGTTCTTC. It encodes CASSPGGPYNEQFF.

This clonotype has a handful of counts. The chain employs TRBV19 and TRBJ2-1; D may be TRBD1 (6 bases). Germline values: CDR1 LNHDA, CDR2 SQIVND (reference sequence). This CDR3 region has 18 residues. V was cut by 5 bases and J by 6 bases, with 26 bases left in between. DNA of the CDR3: TGTGCCAGTAGTCCCTGGGACGGAGTCCCCAGAGGGGGCAATGAGCAGTTCTTC. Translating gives CASSPWDGVPRGGNEQFF.